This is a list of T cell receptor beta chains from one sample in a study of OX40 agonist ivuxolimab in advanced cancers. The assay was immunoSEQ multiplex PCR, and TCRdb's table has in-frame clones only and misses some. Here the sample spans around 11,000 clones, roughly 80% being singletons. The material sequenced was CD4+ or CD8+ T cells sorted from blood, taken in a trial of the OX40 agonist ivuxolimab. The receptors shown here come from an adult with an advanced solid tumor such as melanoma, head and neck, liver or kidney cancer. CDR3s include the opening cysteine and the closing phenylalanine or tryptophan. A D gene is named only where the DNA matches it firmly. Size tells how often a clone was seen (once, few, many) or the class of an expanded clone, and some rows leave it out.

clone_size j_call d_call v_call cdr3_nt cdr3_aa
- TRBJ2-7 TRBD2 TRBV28 TGTGCCAGCAGTCTCCGAACGGGACTAGCGGGGCTCTCCTACGAGCAGTACTTC CASSLRTGLAGLSYEQYF
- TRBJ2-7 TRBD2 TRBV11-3 TGTGCCAGCAGCTCAAATAGCGGGAGCCGATACGAGCAGTACTTC CASSSNSGSRYEQYF
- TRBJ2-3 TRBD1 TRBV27 TGTGCCAGCACTTGGGATTGGGACAGCTCCACAGATACGCAGTATTTT CASTWDWDSSTDTQYF
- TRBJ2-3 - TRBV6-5 TGTGCCAGCAGTTTGGGCGGCCCAAGCACAGATACGCAGTATTTT CASSLGGPSTDTQYF
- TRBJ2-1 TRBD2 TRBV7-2 TGTGCCAGCAGCTCGATACTAGCGGGTCAGGGTTACAATGAGCAGTTCTTC CASSSILAGQGYNEQFF
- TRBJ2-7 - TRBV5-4 TGTGCCAGCAGCTCCGACCCATCCTACGAGCAGTACTTC CASSSDPSYEQYF
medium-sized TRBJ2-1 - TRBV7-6 TGTGCCAGCAGCCCTCCGGGTTACAATGAGCAGTTCTTC CASSPPGYNEQFF
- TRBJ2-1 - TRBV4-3 TGCGCCAGCAGCCATAGAGGAAGAGAGCAGTTCTTC CASSHRGREQFF
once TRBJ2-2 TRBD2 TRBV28 TGTGCCAGCGGGACTAGCGAGAGGGGGGGCACCGGGGAGCTGTTTTTT CASGTSERGGTGELFF
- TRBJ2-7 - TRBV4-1 TGCGCCAGCAGCCAGGGGTCCTACGAGCAGTACTTC CASSQGSYEQYF
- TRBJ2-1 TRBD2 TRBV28 TGTGCCAGCAGGCTAGCGGTTTACAATGAGCAGTTCTTC CASRLAVYNEQFF
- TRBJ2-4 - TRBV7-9 TGTGCCAGCAGCTTAGAGTCTAGCCCAATTCAGTACTTC CASSLESSPIQYF
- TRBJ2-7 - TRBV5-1 TGCGCCGGCAGCCCGCAGGGCCTTGACGTCTCCTACGAGCAGTACTTC CAGSPQGLDVSYEQYF
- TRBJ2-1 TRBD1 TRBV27 TGTGCCATAGGACAGGGGCCAATTAGTTCGTTCTTC CAIGQGPISSFF